Listed below are T cell receptor beta chains from one sample, sequenced in a study of blood T cell repertoires in COVID-19. Using immunoSEQ multiplex PCR, the repertoire was profiled, and TCRdb retains in-frame clones only, with some absent. The sample lists roughly 70,000 clones; around 75% were seen once. Sample: peripheral blood. Source of these receptors: a man between 65 and 80 years old with acute or convalescent COVID-19. The CDR3 runs from the conserved cysteine through the conserved F or W. Fields, in order: clone size, J gene, D gene, V gene, CDR3 DNA, CDR3 protein. The D gene is left open where the match is weak. Clone size is given for some rows only: seen once, a few or many times, or a class if the clone is expanded.

>-|TRBJ2-7|-|TRBV7-2
TGTGCCAGCAGGCGGGCCAGCTCCTACGAGCAGTACTTC
CASRRASSYEQYF
>-|TRBJ1-2|-|TRBV4-1
TGCGCCAGCAGCCCCGGGGTGGGGGCGCGATTTGTCACCTTC
CASSPGVGARFVTF
>-|TRBJ2-7|-|TRBV19
TGTGCCAGTAGTTTCGGACTCGGGGAGCAGTACTTC
CASSFGLGEQYF
>-|TRBJ2-7|TRBD2|TRBV19
TGTGCCAGTAGCTTGGGACTAGCGGGAGGGAAGGACGAGCAGTACTTC
CASSLGLAGGKDEQYF
>-|TRBJ2-2|TRBD2|TRBV5-1
TGCGCCAGCCGACTAGCGCCCGGGGAGCTGTTTTTT
CASRLAPGELFF
>few|TRBJ2-2|TRBD2|TRBV27
TGTGCCAGCAGCCAATGGGGAGGGGCGGCGAACACCGGGGAGCTGTTTTTT
CASSQWGGAANTGELFF
>-|TRBJ1-3|-|TRBV19
TGTGCCAGTAGTATCCAACAGGGTCAGAACACCATATATTTT
CASSIQQGQNTIYF
>-|TRBJ2-1|-|TRBV2
TGTGCCAGCAGGGTTCTAGCGAATGAGCAGTTCTTC
CASRVLANEQFF
>-|TRBJ2-7|-|TRBV9
TGTGCCAGCAGCGTAGCTCAGGGCGAGCAGTACTTC
CASSVAQGEQYF
>-|TRBJ1-2|TRBD1|TRBV2
TGTGCCAGCCTCAAGACTCCGGGACAGGGGGTCTATGGCTACACCTTC
CASLKTPGQGVYGYTF
>-|TRBJ2-1|-|TRBV3-1/TRBV3-2
TGTGCCAGCAGCCAACGGGGGTTGGGGGACAATGAGCAGTTCTTC
CASSQRGLGDNEQFF
>-|TRBJ1-5|-|TRBV7-8
TGTGCCAGCAGCTTGAGCGACAGTTATCAGCCCCAGCATTTT
CASSLSDSYQPQHF
>-|TRBJ2-1|TRBD2|TRBV24-1
TGTGCCACCAGTGGGTGGGGACTAGCGGGAGTCCCCAATGAGCAGTTCTTC
CATSGWGLAGVPNEQFF
>-|TRBJ2-3|TRBD2|TRBV12-5
TGTGCTAGTGGTTTGGGCACTAGCGGGAGGACAGATACGCAGTATTTT
CASGLGTSGRTDTQYF
>-|TRBJ2-7|TRBD1|TRBV10-3
TGTGCCATCAGTTCGGACAGGGAGCAGTACTTC
CAISSDREQYF
>-|TRBJ1-2|-|TRBV7-9
TGTGCCAGCAGCTTAGGACAGTCTATGGGCTACACCTTC
CASSLGQSMGYTF
>-|TRBJ1-2|TRBD1|TRBV7-2
TGTGCCAGCACCGACCCAACGGGGCAGGGGGCATATGGCTACACCTTC
CASTDPTGQGAYGYTF
>-|TRBJ2-1|TRBD2|TRBV7-9
TGTGCCAGCGGTACTAGCGGCTATTCTCAGGAGCAGTTCTTC
CASGTSGYSQEQFF
>-|TRBJ2-3|TRBD1|TRBV5-6
TGTGCCAGCAGCTTGGGAGGGGGCGGTCGGACAGATACGCAGTATTTT
CASSLGGGGRTDTQYF
>-|TRBJ2-2|TRBD2|TRBV10-3
TGTGCCATCAGTGTTCAGGGCGGACGGGCTAGCGGGGTCCAGAACACCGGGGAGCTGTTTTTT
CAISVQGGRASGVQNTGELFF
>few|TRBJ2-7|-|TRBV9
TGTGCCAGCGGCGGGCTGAACGAGCAGTACTTC
CASGGLNEQYF
>-|TRBJ2-3|TRBD2|TRBV10-3
TGTGCCATCAAAAGCGGGAGGGTAGATACGCAGTATTTT
CAIKSGRVDTQYF
>-|TRBJ2-2|-|TRBV18
TGTGCCAGCTCAACCGGGAACACCGGGGAGCTGTTTTTT
CASSTGNTGELFF
>-|TRBJ1-1|TRBD1|TRBV9
TGTGCCAGCAGCTCCCGAGGGGGCCTGGACACTGAAGCTTTCTTT
CASSSRGGLDTEAFF
>-|TRBJ1-1|TRBD1|TRBV24-1
TGTGCCACCAGACAGGGGGATGAAGCTTTCTTT
CATRQGDEAFF
>-|TRBJ2-1|TRBD1|TRBV7-6
TGTGCCAGCAGCTCACGGGTGGGACAGAGATACAATGAGCAGTTCTTC
CASSSRVGQRYNEQFF
>-|TRBJ2-1|-|TRBV5-6
TGTGCCAGCAGCTTGCGGGTGGCGGTCAATGAGCAGTTCTTC
CASSLRVAVNEQFF
>-|TRBJ1-1|-|TRBV7-2
TGTGCCAGCAGCTCGGTTCGGACAACGTTCACTGAAGCTTTCTTT
CASSSVRTTFTEAFF
>-|TRBJ2-1|TRBD2|TRBV7-3
TGTGCCAGCAGCTTAGGGACTAGCGGAAGGATCGGTGAGCAGTTCTTC
CASSLGTSGRIGEQFF
>-|TRBJ2-7|TRBD2|TRBV4-3
TGCGCCAGCAGCCAAGCGTCCGGGACTAGCGGGTTGCAGTACTTC
CASSQASGTSGLQYF
>-|TRBJ2-3|-|TRBV28
TGTGCCAGCAGACCGGGACTCAGCACAGATACGCAGTATTTT
CASRPGLSTDTQYF
>-|TRBJ2-7|-|TRBV3-1/TRBV3-2
TGTGCCAGCAGCCAAGCTCTAATTAGCAGTAGCTCCTACGAGCAGTACTTC
CASSQALISSSSYEQYF
>-|TRBJ2-1|-|TRBV10-3
TGTGCCATCAGTGAGAGAACACAGGGAAGTAATGAGCAGTTCTTC
CAISERTQGSNEQFF
>-|TRBJ2-5|TRBD2|TRBV28
TGTGCCAGCAGTTTATCCAGCGGGAGGGCCCAAGAGACCCAGTACTTC
CASSLSSGRAQETQYF
>-|TRBJ2-7|-|TRBV5-1
TGCGCCAGCAGCCCCCAGGGGCCCTACGAGCAGTACTTC
CASSPQGPYEQYF
>-|TRBJ1-1|-|TRBV6-2/TRBV6-3
TGTGCCAGCAGTTACACAGCCAAGAGCACTGAAGCTTTCTTT
CASSYTAKSTEAFF
>-|TRBJ2-3|-|TRBV18
TGTGCCAGCTCACCTCTCGGACAGAACACAGATACGCAGTATTTT
CASSPLGQNTDTQYF
>-|TRBJ2-7|TRBD2|TRBV7-3
TGTGCCAGCAGCTCCGGGACTAGCGGGAGCGAGCAGTACTTC
CASSSGTSGSEQYF
>-|TRBJ1-1|TRBD1|TRBV6-1
TGTGCCAGCAGTGAAGTTACAGGGGGCCGGACTGAAGCTTTCTTT
CASSEVTGGRTEAFF
>-|TRBJ2-1|-|TRBV4-2
TGTGCCAGCAGCCAAGGAGGGTCATGGTGGTATGAGCAGTTCTTC
CASSQGGSWWYEQFF
>-|TRBJ2-7|-|TRBV27
TGTGCCAGCAGTTTAGGGGCGGGAAGGAGCTCCTACGAGCAGTACTTC
CASSLGAGRSSYEQYF
>-|TRBJ2-3|-|TRBV19
TGTGCCAGTAGTGAAGGGGCTCGCACAGATACGCAGTATTTT
CASSEGARTDTQYF